Here is one T cell receptor (beta chain) with its context. Its matching antigen is unknown. This CDR3 spans 15 amino acids. The germline CDR1 and CDR2 sequences are WSHSY and SAAADI. Trimming shortened V by 2 bases and J by 7 bases, and 17 bases separated the two germline ends. This entry comes from a study of cytomegalovirus exposure and HLA in healthy donors. Study overall: Across a few hundred genotyped donors, 81% landed in the Caucasian-associated ancestry cluster. General study results and limits: Some highly shared sequence variants likely arose as a pipeline artifact. The authors reported that TCR beta sequences could predict HLA-A and HLA-B alleles. These predictions were accurate for most subjects in the first cohort. It was reportedly the case that the classifier diagnosed cytomegalovirus status with high specificity and sensitivity.

Primers included in the PCR were 60 Vbeta and 13 Jbeta primers. Measured with immunoSEQ multiplex PCR; TCRdb has only the in-frame clones, and not every one. Here the sample spans 150,000 to 200,000 clones, 65% to 90% being singletons. This sequence originates from a woman aged 50 to 60 in good health and CMV-seronegative. Sequencing was performed on PBMCs. This chain links TRBV10-2 with TRBJ2-5; TRBD1 might be the D (5 bases). The CDR3 region is CASSEQIRGLGTQYF. As DNA, the CDR3 is TGCGCCAGCAGTGAGCAAATTAGGGGATTAGGGACCCAGTACTTC.